This section outlines one TCR beta chain sequence together with its context. Its specificity is unknown. This entry is derived from a study of T cell responses to AZD1222 COVID-19 vaccine. Study-wide results and caveats: A reported finding is that nearly half of spike-specific TCRs target unmutated variant regions. Among the donors, most were white British and more were female, and clonal diversity was possibly underestimated. Sampling that yielded the repertoires occurred only after the peak T cell response.

The CDR3 runs 13 residues. Germline loops: CDR1 SGDLS, CDR2 YYNGEE. V shed 4 bases and J shed 5 bases, with 12 bases lying between them. This table comes from immunoSEQ multiplex PCR, and its TCRdb copy is limited to in-frame clones, with some not included. The sample has 150,000 or so clones; roughly nine tenths are singletons. This TCR was recovered from an adult in good health. The chain couples TRBV9 to TRBJ1-2, with D perhaps matching TRBD1 (5 bases). Material: peripheral blood, obtained on day 0 of AZD1222 vaccination. The CDR3 DNA reads TGTGCCAGCAGCTCTCCACAGGTATATGGCTACACCTTC. Its protein is CASSSPQVYGYTF.